A selection of T cell receptor beta chains follows, all from one sample in a study of blood T cells in healthy people across ages. From the 5' RACE reads, TCRdb called clonotypes with MiXCR, one entry per CDR3 protein. The sample lists approximately 1,700,000 distinct CDR3 sequences; about two fifths were seen once. Sequenced material: blood. The receptors come from a human donor in good health. Each CDR3 is given with its conserved first and last residue. Each record gives: V gene, J gene, clone size, D gene, CDR3 DNA, CDR3 protein. D genes are given only for firm matches. Clone size is stated in some rows and not others, as once, few, many or a class when expanded.

v_call: TRBV24-1
j_call: TRBJ2-1
clone_size: NA
d_call: NA
cdr3_nt: TGTGCCACCAGTGATTTCCTTTCCAACAATGAGCAGTTCTTC
cdr3_aa: CATSDFLSNNEQFF

v_call: TRBV12-3/TRBV12-4
j_call: TRBJ1-2
clone_size: NA
d_call: TRBD1
cdr3_nt: TGTGCCAGCACCCGACAGGGGGAGGTCTATGGCTACACCTTC
cdr3_aa: CASTRQGEVYGYTF

v_call: TRBV2
j_call: TRBJ2-7
clone_size: few
d_call: NA
cdr3_nt: TGTGCCAGCAGTGAGGGGGGTGATAGCTCCTACGAGCAGTACTTC
cdr3_aa: CASSEGGDSSYEQYF

v_call: TRBV7-2
j_call: TRBJ2-1
clone_size: NA
d_call: NA
cdr3_nt: TGTGCCAGCAGCCCTTCTAGCCTAGCCTACAATGAGCAGTTCTTC
cdr3_aa: CASSPSSLAYNEQFF

v_call: TRBV5-1
j_call: TRBJ1-5
clone_size: NA
d_call: TRBD1
cdr3_nt: TGCGCCAGCAGCTTGGGGACAGGTCCGTATCAGCCCCAGCATTTT
cdr3_aa: CASSLGTGPYQPQHF

v_call: TRBV24-1
j_call: TRBJ1-1
clone_size: few
d_call: NA
cdr3_nt: TGTGCCACCAGCTTATCGGGGAACACTGAAGCTTTCTTT
cdr3_aa: CATSLSGNTEAFF

v_call: TRBV27
j_call: TRBJ2-2
clone_size: NA
d_call: NA
cdr3_nt: TGTGCCAGCAGCAACTGGGGAGGAGGGGCCGGAGTCACCGGGGAGCTGTTTTTT
cdr3_aa: CASSNWGGGAGVTGELFF

v_call: TRBV7-3
j_call: TRBJ2-1
clone_size: NA
d_call: TRBD2
cdr3_nt: TGTGCCAGCAGCTTATCGGGGACTAGATTGTATGAGCAGTTCTTC
cdr3_aa: CASSLSGTRLYEQFF

v_call: TRBV29-1
j_call: TRBJ2-1
clone_size: once
d_call: NA
cdr3_nt: TGCAGCGTTGAAAGGGACTCATACGAGCAGTTCTTC
cdr3_aa: CSVERDSYEQFF

v_call: TRBV7-8
j_call: TRBJ1-5
clone_size: NA
d_call: TRBD1
cdr3_nt: TGTGCCAGCAGCTACGGACAGGTTCCCAATCAGCCCCAGCATTTT
cdr3_aa: CASSYGQVPNQPQHF

v_call: TRBV3-1
j_call: TRBJ1-2
clone_size: NA
d_call: NA
cdr3_nt: TGTGCCAGCAGCCCGCAAATAGGGACGGAGTATGGCTACACCTTC
cdr3_aa: CASSPQIGTEYGYTF

v_call: TRBV13
j_call: TRBJ2-7
clone_size: NA
d_call: NA
cdr3_nt: TGTGCCAGCAGACTCGTCCGGGACGGACGCTACGAGCAGTACTTC
cdr3_aa: CASRLVRDGRYEQYF

v_call: TRBV5-6
j_call: TRBJ1-4
clone_size: once
d_call: TRBD1
cdr3_nt: TGTGCCAGCAGCCTTATCCGGGACAGGTACCGACGAGGGGAAAAACTGTTTTTT
cdr3_aa: CASSLIRDRYRRGEKLFF

v_call: TRBV10-2
j_call: TRBJ2-3
clone_size: few
d_call: TRBD2
cdr3_nt: TGCGCCAGCAGTGTGCTAGCGGGGGCGTCAGGGGGGACGCAGTATTTT
cdr3_aa: CASSVLAGASGGTQYF

v_call: TRBV9
j_call: TRBJ2-1
clone_size: few
d_call: TRBD2
cdr3_nt: TGTGCCAGCAGCGTCGGACTAGGGGAGAACAATGAGCAGTTCTTC
cdr3_aa: CASSVGLGENNEQFF

v_call: TRBV5-1
j_call: TRBJ1-4
clone_size: NA
d_call: NA
cdr3_nt: TGCGCCAGCAGCAGAACAGGCAACTTTAATGAAAAACTGTTTTTT
cdr3_aa: CASSRTGNFNEKLFF

v_call: TRBV20-1
j_call: TRBJ2-3
clone_size: NA
d_call: NA
cdr3_nt: TGCAGTGCTCCCGTGGGGGTGGGGGTTTACACAGATACGCAGTATTTT
cdr3_aa: CSAPVGVGVYTDTQYF

v_call: TRBV7-8
j_call: TRBJ2-5
clone_size: NA
d_call: NA
cdr3_nt: TGTGTCAGCAGCTTGAGCAGCGTCCAAGAGACCCAGTACTTC
cdr3_aa: CVSSLSSVQETQYF

v_call: TRBV20-1
j_call: TRBJ1-2
clone_size: few
d_call: NA
cdr3_nt: TGCAGTGTTGTTACAGACAATACCTACTATGGCTACACCTTC
cdr3_aa: CSVVTDNTYYGYTF

v_call: TRBV20-1
j_call: TRBJ2-5
clone_size: few
d_call: TRBD2
cdr3_nt: TGCAGTGCTAGGGGGTCGAAGCGGGGGGGCCAAGAGACCCAGTACTTC
cdr3_aa: CSARGSKRGGQETQYF

v_call: TRBV4-1
j_call: TRBJ2-4
clone_size: few
d_call: TRBD1
cdr3_nt: TGCGCCAGCAGAGGGGGCGCCTCCAAAAACATTCAGTACTTC
cdr3_aa: CASRGGASKNIQYF

v_call: TRBV7-6
j_call: TRBJ2-7
clone_size: few
d_call: NA
cdr3_nt: TGTGCCAGCAGCTTAGGGGCGGACCAATTTACTTCCGAGCAGTACTTC
cdr3_aa: CASSLGADQFTSEQYF

v_call: TRBV24-1
j_call: TRBJ2-1
clone_size: once
d_call: TRBD2
cdr3_nt: TGTGCCACCAGTGGACTAGCGGGGGCGAGGTACAATGAGCAGTTCTTC
cdr3_aa: CATSGLAGARYNEQFF

v_call: TRBV7-7
j_call: TRBJ2-5
clone_size: NA
d_call: NA
cdr3_nt: TGTGCTAGCAGCTTAGCAGGGGACGGACAAGAGACCCAGTACTTC
cdr3_aa: CASSLAGDGQETQYF

v_call: TRBV29-1
j_call: TRBJ1-1
clone_size: few
d_call: NA
cdr3_nt: TGCAGCGTTGAATGGGTCACTGAAGCTTTCTTT
cdr3_aa: CSVEWVTEAFF

v_call: TRBV6-5
j_call: TRBJ1-2
clone_size: few
d_call: NA
cdr3_nt: TGTGCCAGCAGTTACCTCTACACAGGGAACTATGGCTACACCTTC
cdr3_aa: CASSYLYTGNYGYTF

v_call: TRBV15
j_call: TRBJ2-2
clone_size: few
d_call: NA
cdr3_nt: TGTGCCACCAAACTGGGCAGGGACACCGGGGAGCTGTTTTTT
cdr3_aa: CATKLGRDTGELFF

v_call: TRBV20-1
j_call: TRBJ2-1
clone_size: once
d_call: NA
cdr3_nt: TGCAGTGCTAGAGTGTTCCAGGGCCCCCAAAACTACAATGAGCAGTTCTTC
cdr3_aa: CSARVFQGPQNYNEQFF

v_call: TRBV7-2
j_call: TRBJ2-1
clone_size: NA
d_call: NA
cdr3_nt: TGTGCCAGCAGCTTATTTGGCGGCGTCGGCTACAATGAGCAGTTCTTC
cdr3_aa: CASSLFGGVGYNEQFF

v_call: TRBV24-1
j_call: TRBJ2-6
clone_size: many
d_call: NA
cdr3_nt: TGTGCCACCAGTGATTTGTCAGGAGGGGTCGCTGGGGCCAACGTCCTGACTTTC
cdr3_aa: CATSDLSGGVAGANVLTF

v_call: TRBV4-1
j_call: TRBJ2-4
clone_size: NA
d_call: TRBD1
cdr3_nt: TGCGCCAGCAGCCATGGGACAGGGGGTTTGGAAAACATTCAGTACTTC
cdr3_aa: CASSHGTGGLENIQYF

v_call: TRBV7-2
j_call: TRBJ1-6
clone_size: NA
d_call: NA
cdr3_nt: TGTGCCAGCAGCTGGGACTTGGTGTCCCTCCACTTT
cdr3_aa: CASSWDLVSLHF

v_call: TRBV7-2
j_call: TRBJ2-7
clone_size: NA
d_call: TRBD1
cdr3_nt: TGTGCCAGCAGCTTAGTTTGGGCAGGGGGTTCCTACGAGCAGTACTTC
cdr3_aa: CASSLVWAGGSYEQYF

v_call: TRBV6-2/TRBV6-3
j_call: TRBJ2-7
clone_size: NA
d_call: NA
cdr3_nt: TGTGCCAGCAACCTAAATCTCGAGACCTACGAGCAGTACTTC
cdr3_aa: CASNLNLETYEQYF

v_call: TRBV7-2
j_call: TRBJ1-3
clone_size: NA
d_call: NA
cdr3_nt: TGTGCCAGCACCAAGGGGGGCTCGGGAAACACCATATATTTT
cdr3_aa: CASTKGGSGNTIYF

v_call: TRBV12-5
j_call: TRBJ2-7
clone_size: NA
d_call: NA
cdr3_nt: TGTGCTAGTGGTATCCGGGACTTACACTACGAGCAGTACTTC
cdr3_aa: CASGIRDLHYEQYF

v_call: TRBV6-2/TRBV6-3
j_call: TRBJ2-3
clone_size: few
d_call: TRBD2
cdr3_nt: TGTGCCAGCAGTTTCCCGACTAGCGGTTTGGGGGATACGCAGTATTTT
cdr3_aa: CASSFPTSGLGDTQYF

v_call: TRBV2
j_call: TRBJ2-6
clone_size: many
d_call: NA
cdr3_nt: TGTGCCACTAACCCTCTTTCTGGGGCCAACGTCCTGACTTTC
cdr3_aa: CATNPLSGANVLTF

v_call: TRBV4-3
j_call: TRBJ1-2
clone_size: NA
d_call: NA
cdr3_nt: TGCGCCAGCAGCCAAGATCAGGGTTTCGGCGGCTACACCTTC
cdr3_aa: CASSQDQGFGGYTF

v_call: TRBV11-2
j_call: TRBJ2-3
clone_size: NA
d_call: TRBD2
cdr3_nt: TGTGCCAGCAGCCCAGAAGCGGGGGGTGTGAGTACGCAGTATTTT
cdr3_aa: CASSPEAGGVSTQYF

v_call: TRBV13
j_call: TRBJ2-7
clone_size: NA
d_call: TRBD1
cdr3_nt: TGTGCCAGCAGCCATTTCCGGGACAGGGGGTACGAGCAGTACTTC
cdr3_aa: CASSHFRDRGYEQYF